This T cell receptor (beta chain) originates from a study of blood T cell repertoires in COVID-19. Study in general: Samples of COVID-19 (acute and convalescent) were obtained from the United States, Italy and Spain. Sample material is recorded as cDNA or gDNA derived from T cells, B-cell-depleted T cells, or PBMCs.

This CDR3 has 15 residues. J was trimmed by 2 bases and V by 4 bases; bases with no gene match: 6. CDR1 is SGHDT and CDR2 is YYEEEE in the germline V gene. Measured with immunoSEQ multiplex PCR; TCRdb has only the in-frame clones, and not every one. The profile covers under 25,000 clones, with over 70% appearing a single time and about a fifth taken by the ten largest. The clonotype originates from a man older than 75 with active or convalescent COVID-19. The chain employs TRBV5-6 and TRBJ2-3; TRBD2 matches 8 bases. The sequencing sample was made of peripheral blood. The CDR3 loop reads CASSREGRNTDTQYF. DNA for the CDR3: TGTGCCAGCAGCCGGGAGGGACGGAACACAGATACGCAGTATTTT.